The next 20 T cell receptor beta chains were all read from a single sample in a study of T cells after yellow fever vaccination. TCRdb reprocessed the 5' RACE reads via MiXCR and lists one record per CDR3 protein. The sample records hundreds of thousands of distinct CDR3 sequences, roughly 3.5% being singletons. The starting material was PBMCs, obtained on the day of the yellow fever booster vaccination. Receptors were obtained from a man younger than 35 who received the YFV17D yellow fever vaccine.

This clonotype was seen only a few times. The chain recombines TRBV5-1 with TRBJ2-3; D is unresolved. V was shortened by 4 bases and J by 2 bases, with 14 bases between the two germline ends. Germline CDR1 reads SGHRS; CDR2 reads YFSETQ. This CDR3 has 15 amino acids. This CDR3 is CASSVSRGATDTQYF. The DNA for the CDR3 is TGCGCCAGCAGCGTTTCCCGTGGCGCCACAGATACGCAGTATTTT.

The V gene is TRBV11-2, the J gene TRBJ1-2, with unresolved D. V lost 1 base to trimming and J lost 5 bases, with 11 bases between them. This CDR3 is 14 amino acids long. Germline loops: CDR1 SGHAT, CDR2 FQNNGV. The chain's CDR3 is CASSLASRLYGYTF. CDR3 bases: TGTGCCAGCAGCTTAGCTTCGCGACTGTATGGCTACACCTTC. The full variable domain, completed using reference TRBV11-2 and TRBJ1-2, is EAGVAQSPRYKIIEKRQSVAFWCNPISGHATLYWYQQILGQGPKLLIQFQNNGVVDDSQLPKDRFSAERLKGVDSTLKIQPAKLEDSAVYLCASSLASRLYGYTFGSGTRLTVV.

The chain combines TRBV7-9 with TRBJ2-3, with unresolved D. CDR3 length equals 12 residues. Germline V gene data show CDR1 as SEHNR and CDR2 as FQNEAQ (reference sequence). Trimming left V 5 bases short and J 6 bases short, with 9 bases between. CDR3 DNA sequence: TGTGCCAGCAGCCTTCAGTCGGATACGCAGTATTTT. It yields the protein CASSLQSDTQYF.

This clonotype was found many times. V gene TRBV4-3 combines with J gene TRBJ2-1, with TRBD1 identical over 9 bases. V was clipped by 1 base and J by 6 bases; unmatched bases: 1. Germline assignment: CDR1 LGHNA and CDR2 YSLEER. This CDR3 comprises 14 residues. CDR3 loop: CASSQVTGGNEQFF. The CDR3 bases are TGCGCCAGCAGCCAAGTGACAGGGGGCAATGAGCAGTTCTTC.

The chain combines TRBV4-3 with TRBJ1-1; D unresolved. The CDR3 has 14 residues. Germline-derived CDR1 and CDR2 are LGHNA and YSLEER. V was shortened by 1 base and J by 6 bases, with 12 bases between the two germline ends. CDR3: CASSQGFPGSEAFF. For the CDR3, the DNA is TGCGCCAGCAGCCAAGGGTTTCCGGGTTCTGAAGCTTTCTTT.

This clonotype was counted ten times or more. CDR3 in DNA: TGTGCCAGCAGCCAAGGGGTGGGCGCTGGGGCCAACGTCCTGACTTTC. It specifies CASSQGVGAGANVLTF. The chain employs TRBV3-1 and TRBJ2-6; D unresolved. This CDR3 is built from 16 residues. V gave up 1 base and J gave up 2 bases, with 9 bases separating them. Germline CDR1 reads LGHDT; CDR2 reads YNNKEL (reference sequence). Full variable domain (outside the CDR3, taken from reference TRBV3-1 and TRBJ2-6): DTAVSQTPKYLVTQMGNDKSIKCEQNLGHDTMYWYKQDSKKFLKIMFSYNNKELIINETVPNRFSPKSPDKAHLNLHINSLELGDSAVYFCASSQGVGAGANVLTFGAGSRLTVL.

The J gene is TRBJ2-1, the V gene TRBV30; TRBD2 aligns across 7 bases. This CDR3 contains 13 residues. With 1 base clipped from V and 7 bases from J, the junction kept 4 bases outside the gene matches. Looked up from germline, CDR1 is GTSNPN and CDR2 is SVGIG (reference sequence). The CDR3 DNA follows: TGTGCCTGGAGTGCGGGACTATCGAATGAGCAGTTCTTC. Translating gives CAWSAGLSNEQFF. Based on the CDR3 plus reference TRBV30 and TRBJ2-1, the full variable domain is SQTIHQWPATLVQPVGSPLSLECTVEGTSNPNLYWYRQAAGRGLQLLFYSVGIGQISSEVPQNLSASRPQDRQFILSSKKLLLSDSGFYLCAWSAGLSNEQFFGPGTRLTVL.

This clonotype was recorded at least ten times. The chain combines TRBV20-1 with TRBJ2-3; 9 nucleotides line up with TRBD2. Germline assignment: CDR1 DFQATT and CDR2 SNEGSKA (reference sequence). The ends lost 6 bases at V and 8 bases at J; junction bases unmatched: 12. This CDR3 is 14 amino acids long. The CDR3 here is CSASRGLASVTQYF. The CDR3 coding sequence is TGCAGTGCCTCCCGGGGACTAGCTTCTGTTACGCAGTATTTT.

The V call is TRBV29-1, the J call TRBJ2-2; D is unclear. Trimming left V 0 bases short and J 6 bases short, with 2 bases between. The CDR3 totals 11 residues. Germline V lookup: CDR1 SQVTM, CDR2 ANQGSEA. CDR3 nucleotides: TGCAGCGTTGAAGACTCCGGGGAGCTGTTTTTT. Translated, it gives CSVEDSGELFF.

J is TRBJ2-5 and V is TRBV7-2; D gene uncertain. V lost 3 bases to trimming and J lost 2 bases, with 7 bases between them. The CDR3 covers 13 residues. Germline CDR1 reads SGHTA; CDR2 reads FQGNSA. The CDR3 spells CASSFLRQETQYF. DNA of the CDR3: TGTGCCAGCAGCTTTTTGAGGCAAGAGACCCAGTACTTC.

This clonotype was seen a handful of times. The chain uses TRBV29-1 and TRBJ2-7; weak D call: TRBD1 (6 bases). Germline CDR1 SQVTM, CDR2 ANQGSEA. The V gene lost 7 bases and the J gene lost 5 bases, with 15 bases spanning the gap. This CDR3 region has 12 residues. CDR3 sequence reads: CSARTAGDEQYF. The CDR3 DNA follows: TGCAGCGCCCGAACGGCAGGGGACGAGCAGTACTTC.

The V and J genes are TRBV4-2 and TRBJ1-2; perhaps TRBD1 as D (5 bases). Germline CDR1 is LGHNA and CDR2 is YNFKEQ. The CDR3 loop spans 14 amino acids. Trimming pared 0 bases from V and 8 bases from J, leaving 13 bases between. The CDR3 bases are TGTGCCAGCAGCCAAGATCGGGTTGGGGGAGGCTACACCTTC. It specifies CASSQDRVGGGYTF.

The sample holds many counts of this clonotype. The chain is built from TRBV12-3 or TRBV12-4 and TRBJ2-7; 8 bases align to TRBD2. The V gene end was trimmed by 6 bases and the J gene end by 6 bases; junction bases not matched to a gene: 7. The CDR3 extends over 13 amino acids. CDR3 region: CASSPGTRSEQYF. The CDR3 region has the DNA TGTGCCAGCAGCCCAGGGACTAGATCCGAGCAGTACTTC.

This clonotype has just a few counts. This CDR3 reads CASSRWTSGGAGELFF. CDR3 coding DNA: TGTGCCAGCAGCCGATGGACTAGCGGGGGGGCAGGGGAGCTGTTTTTT. The V gene is TRBV5-6, the J gene TRBJ2-2; 15 nucleotides line up with TRBD2. CDR1 is SGHDT, CDR2 YYEEEE, per germline. The CDR3 is made up of 16 amino acids. Trimming at V came to 4 bases and at J to 8 bases, leaving 6 bases not matched to a gene.

This clonotype appeared a few times. This chain joins TRBV7-2 and TRBJ2-2; D gene unclear. CDR3 size: 15 residues. Trimming stripped 0 bases from V and 6 bases from J, with 11 bases between. CDR1 and CDR2 (germline): SGHTA, FQGNSA. The CDR3 spells CASSLAPPTAGELFF. The CDR3 nucleotides read TGTGCCAGCAGCTTAGCGCCTCCAACAGCCGGGGAGCTGTTTTTT.

This clonotype was seen a handful of times. Its ends do not fully match the called genes, so a read error is possible. J is TRBJ2-1 and V is TRBV7-3; unclear D gene. The CDR3 totals 17 residues. Germline CDR1 is SGHTA and CDR2 is FQGTGA. CDR3 DNA sequence: TGTGCCAGCAGCTTAACGCCCTACCTCCACTCCCACAATGAGCAGTTCTTC. Protein product: CASSLTPYLHSHNEQFF.

This clonotype was seen a handful of times. J is TRBJ2-7 and V is TRBV4-3; possible D gene TRBD2, 6 bases. Germline V gives CDR1 LGHNA, CDR2 YSLEER. The CDR3 is 18 residues long. V dropped 3 bases and J dropped 3 bases, with 24 bases sitting between them. The CDR3 sequence: CASSQGRRVQDIDYEQYF. The CDR3 DNA reads as TGCGCCAGCAGCCAGGGGAGGAGGGTTCAGGATATCGACTACGAGCAGTACTTC.

This clonotype appeared a few times. This chain joins TRBV19 and TRBJ2-1, with 8 bases identical to TRBD1. Germline V gene data show CDR1 as LNHDA and CDR2 as SQIVND (reference sequence). The CDR3 loop spans 13 amino acids. The junction had 6 bases not matched to a gene; V was cut back by 5 bases and J by 9 bases. CDR3 sequence reads: CASSPGQGGEQFF. The CDR3, as DNA: TGTGCCAGTAGTCCCGGACAGGGTGGTGAGCAGTTCTTC.

This clonotype was observed many times. At one end the junction does not follow the germline gene, possibly because of a read error. The chain joins TRBV7-7 to TRBJ2-2; D remains ambiguous. CDR3 length: 17 residues. Per the germline V gene, CDR1 is SSHAT and CDR2 is FNYEAQ (reference sequence). The CDR3 DNA reads TGTGCTAGCAGCTCTCGGACGGTAGCAACGAACACCGGGGAGCTGTTTTTT. This encodes CASSSRTVATNTGELFF.

In this sample, this clonotype turned up a few times. The chain couples TRBV5-5 to TRBJ2-6; TRBD1 is a possible D gene (9 bases). The CDR3 is 17 residues long. The germline CDR1 and CDR2 sequences are SGHKS and YYEKEE (reference sequence). The ends were cut back, 3 bases at V and 8 bases at J, with 21 bases in the middle. CDR3 coding DNA: TGTGCCAGCAGCTCGGGGGGGGACAGGGTACGTCCCAACGTCCTGACTTTC. Protein: CASSSGGDRVRPNVLTF.